Listed here is a single T cell receptor beta chain. Its antigen is unknown. Sequencing libraries made from TCR beta cDNA carried unique molecular identifiers. TCRdb redid the calling of the PCR reads with MiXCR, one entry per CDR3 protein. The repertoire includes about 770,000 distinct CDR3 sequences, 35% to 55% of them detected once, and 4.9% sits in the top ten. The CDR3 spans 15 residues. The germline V gene encodes CDR1 LGHDT and CDR2 YNNKEL (reference sequence). Unmatched junction bases numbered 3, after V lost 0 bases and J lost 3 bases. This record belongs to a study of post-analysis software for immune sequencing data. Findings and caveats of the study: Roughly 5 TRBV segments (TRBV5-6, TRBV5-1 and TRBV20-1 among them) occurred more frequently in patients than in controls. F measure grouped same-batch samples tightly together.

The sequence was obtained from a girl aged 10 to 17 with multiple sclerosis. Sequenced sample: blood. V usage is TRBV3-1 and J usage is TRBJ1-2, with 8 bases lining up with TRBD1. CDR3 residues: CASSQDPGGDYGYTF. The CDR3 coding sequence is TGTGCCAGCAGCCAAGATCCAGGGGGCGACTATGGCTACACCTTC.